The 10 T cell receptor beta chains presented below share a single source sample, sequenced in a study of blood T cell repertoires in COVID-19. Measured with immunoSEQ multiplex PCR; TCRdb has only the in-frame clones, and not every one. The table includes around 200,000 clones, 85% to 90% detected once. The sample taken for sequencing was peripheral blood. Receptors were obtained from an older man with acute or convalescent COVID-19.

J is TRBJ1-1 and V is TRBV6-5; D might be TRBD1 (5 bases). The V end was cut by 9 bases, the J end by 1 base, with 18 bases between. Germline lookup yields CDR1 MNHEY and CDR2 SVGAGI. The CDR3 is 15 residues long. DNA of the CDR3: TGTGCCAGTCGGTTGTGGGGCAGGGAGAACACTGAAGCTTTCTTT. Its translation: CASRLWGRENTEAFF.

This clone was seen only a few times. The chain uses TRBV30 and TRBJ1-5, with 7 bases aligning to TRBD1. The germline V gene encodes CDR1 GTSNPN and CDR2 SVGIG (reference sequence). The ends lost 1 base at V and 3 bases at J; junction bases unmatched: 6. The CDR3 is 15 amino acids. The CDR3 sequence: CAWSDRGEYNQPQHF. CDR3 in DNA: TGTGCCTGGAGTGACAGGGGAGAATACAATCAGCCCCAGCATTTT.

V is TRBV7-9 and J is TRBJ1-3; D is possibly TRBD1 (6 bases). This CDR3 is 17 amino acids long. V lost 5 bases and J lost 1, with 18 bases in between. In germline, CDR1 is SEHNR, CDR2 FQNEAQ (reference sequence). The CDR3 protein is CASSPRGGEVSGNTIYF. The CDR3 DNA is TGTGCCAGCAGCCCCAGGGGAGGGGAGGTGTCTGGAAACACCATATATTTT.

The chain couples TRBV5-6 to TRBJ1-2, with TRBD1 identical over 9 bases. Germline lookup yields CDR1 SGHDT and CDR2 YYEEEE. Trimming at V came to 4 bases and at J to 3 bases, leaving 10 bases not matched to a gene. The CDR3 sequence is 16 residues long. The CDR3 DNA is TGTGCCAGCAGCAAAGACAGGGGGTTCGTGGACTATGGCTACACCTTC. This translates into CASSKDRGFVDYGYTF.

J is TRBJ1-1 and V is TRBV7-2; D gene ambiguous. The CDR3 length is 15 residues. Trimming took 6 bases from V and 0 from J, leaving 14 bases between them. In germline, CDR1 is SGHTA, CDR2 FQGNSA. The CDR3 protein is CASRHAPNLNTEAFF. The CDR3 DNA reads TGTGCCAGCAGACACGCCCCCAATCTGAACACTGAAGCTTTCTTT. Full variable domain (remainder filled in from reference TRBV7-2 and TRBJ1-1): GAGVSQSPSNKVTEKGKDVELRCDPISGHTALYWYRQSLGQGLEFLIYFQGNSAPDKSGLPSDRFSAERTGGSVSTLTIQRTQQEDSAVYLCASRHAPNLNTEAFFGQGTRLTVV.

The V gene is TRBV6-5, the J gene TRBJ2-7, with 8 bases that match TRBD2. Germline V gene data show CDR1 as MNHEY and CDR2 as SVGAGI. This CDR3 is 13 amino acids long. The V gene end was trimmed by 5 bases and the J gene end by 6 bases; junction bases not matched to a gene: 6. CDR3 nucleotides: TGTGCCAGCAGTCCAAGCGGGAGTCTCGAGCAGTACGTC. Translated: CASSPSGSLEQYV.

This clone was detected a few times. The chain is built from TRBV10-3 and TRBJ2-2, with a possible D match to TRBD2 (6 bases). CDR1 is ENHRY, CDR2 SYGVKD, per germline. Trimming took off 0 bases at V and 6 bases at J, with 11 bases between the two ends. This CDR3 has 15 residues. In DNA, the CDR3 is TGTGCCATCAGTGAGTCCGAACTAGCCTCCGGGGAGCTGTTTTTT. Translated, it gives CAISESELASGELFF.

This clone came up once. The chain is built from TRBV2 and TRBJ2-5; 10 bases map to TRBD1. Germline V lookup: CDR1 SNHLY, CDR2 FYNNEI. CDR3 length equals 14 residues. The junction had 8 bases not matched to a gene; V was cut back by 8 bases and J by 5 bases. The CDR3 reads CASRAGTGVETQYF. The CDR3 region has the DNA TGTGCCAGCCGGGCCGGGACAGGGGTCGAGACCCAGTACTTC.

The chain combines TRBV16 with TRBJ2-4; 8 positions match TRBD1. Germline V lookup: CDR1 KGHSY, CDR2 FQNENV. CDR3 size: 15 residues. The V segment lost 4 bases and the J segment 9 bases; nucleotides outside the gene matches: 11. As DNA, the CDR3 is TGTGCCAGCAGCCCCCTGGGGCAGGGGGCTGGCATTCAGTACTTC. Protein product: CASSPLGQGAGIQYF. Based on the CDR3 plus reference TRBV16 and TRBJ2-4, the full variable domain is GEEVAQTPKHLVRGEGQKAKLYCAPIKGHSYVFWYQQVLKNEFKFLISFQNENVFDETGMPKERFSAKCLPNSPCSLEIQATKLEDSAVYFCASSPLGQGAGIQYFGAGTRLSVL.

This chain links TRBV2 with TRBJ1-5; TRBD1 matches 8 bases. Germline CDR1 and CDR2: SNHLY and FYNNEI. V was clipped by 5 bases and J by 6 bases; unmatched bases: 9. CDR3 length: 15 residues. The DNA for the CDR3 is TGTGCCAGCAGTTTACAACCGACAGGGGCTCAGCCCCAGCATTTT. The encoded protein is CASSLQPTGAQPQHF.